The clone carrying this T cell receptor beta chain was seen at least ten times. V lost 3 bases to trimming and J lost 8 bases, with 8 bases between them. The CDR3 has 12 amino acids. The germline CDR1 and CDR2 sequences are SEHNR and FQNEAQ (reference sequence). The sample's time point: after preoperative PTX-NDP chemotherapy. Using its own MiXCR run on the PCR reads, TCRdb lists one record per CDR3 protein. This sample has roughly 30,000 distinct CDR3 sequences, with around 50% found just once. The data stem from a study of esophageal squamous cell carcinoma under preoperative chemotherapy. The V call is TRBV7-9, the J call TRBJ2-1; perhaps D is TRBD1 or TRBD2 (5 bases each). This receptor was identified in a human donor with esophageal squamous cell carcinoma. The donor label of this sample is uncertain. Collection of the sample occurred from a patient given preoperative chemotherapy. CDR3 sequence: CASSLVGDEQFF. CDR3 DNA sequence: TGTGCCAGCAGCTTGGTGGGGGATGAGCAGTTCTTC.